Listed here are 31 T cell receptor beta chains from one sample, sequenced in a study of blood T cell repertoires in COVID-19. TCRdb's table, derived via immunoSEQ multiplex PCR, lists solely in-frame clones and lacks some. The table has 150,000 to 200,000 clones, 88% seen once; the top ten hold 6%. Material: peripheral blood. Every receptor here comes from a man aged 40-55 years with active or convalescent COVID-19.

The CDR3 nucleotides are TGTGCCAGTAGTATAGGGGGACAGGTGAACTATGGCTACACCTTC. It codes for CASSIGGQVNYGYTF. The chain recombines TRBV19 with TRBJ1-2, with 8 bases identical to TRBD1. With V trimmed by 1 base and J by 2 bases, 3 bases remained unmatched. This CDR3 region has 15 residues. Per germline, CDR1 LNHDA and CDR2 SQIVND (reference sequence).

This clone has just one count. The genes are TRBV19 and TRBJ1-1, with D uncertain. V was clipped by 0 bases and J by 6 bases, with 11 bases between them. The germline V gene encodes CDR1 LNHDA and CDR2 SQIVND (reference sequence). The CDR3 consists of 14 residues. CDR3 nucleotides: TGTGCCAGTAGTATAGACAGGAATCGTCCTGAAGCTTTCTTT. Translating it yields CASSIDRNRPEAFF.

In the case of this clone: The same CDR3 can be traced to other DNA sequences in this sample. The chain carries TRBV5-1 and TRBJ1-6, with 7 nucleotides matching TRBD1. This CDR3 region has 14 residues. Germline values: CDR1 SGHRS, CDR2 YFSETQ. Losses at the gene ends were 4 bases for V and 7 bases for J; bases not matched to a gene: 5. The CDR3 DNA follows: TGCGCCAGCAGCCCAGGGGGGTACAATTCACCCCTCCACTTT. It specifies CASSPGGYNSPLHF.

This clone was picked up a small number of times. The CDR3 protein is CASSGGTGVIEKLFF. The CDR3 DNA follows: TGTGCCAGCAGCGGCGGGACAGGGGTAATTGAAAAACTGTTTTTT. The chain carries TRBV7-2 and TRBJ1-4, with 10 positions matching TRBD1. This CDR3 has 15 amino acids. Germline V gene sequence: CDR1 SGHTA, CDR2 FQGNSA. V gave up 5 bases and J gave up 7 bases; unmatched junction bases: 7.

The V gene is TRBV6-5, the J gene TRBJ1-2, with D uncertain. V lost 6 bases and J lost 3, with 17 bases in between. CDR3 length: 15 residues. The germline CDR1 and CDR2 sequences are MNHEY and SVGAGI. CDR3 protein: CASSAERVGDYGYTF. CDR3 DNA: TGTGCCAGCAGCGCAGAGAGGGTCGGGGACTATGGCTACACCTTC.

This rearrangement joins TRBV7-2 to TRBJ1-2; 7 nucleotides match TRBD1. Germline CDR1 SGHTA, CDR2 FQGNSA. V lost 3 bases and J lost 6; bases outside the gene matches: 7. CDR3 length equals 14 residues. The chain's CDR3 is CASSFDRVYDGYTF. In DNA, the CDR3 is TGTGCCAGCAGCTTCGACAGGGTCTACGATGGCTACACCTTC.

The rearrangement uses TRBV12-3 or TRBV12-4 and TRBJ1-5; the D gene is possibly TRBD1 (6 bases). This CDR3 is 12 amino acids long. Between the trimmed V and J ends, which lost 8 bases and 3 bases, there was a span of 8 bases. The CDR3 loop reads CASRGANQPQHF. The CDR3 DNA sequence: TGTGCCAGCCGGGGGGCCAATCAGCCCCAGCATTTT.

The V call is TRBV6-5, the J call TRBJ2-1; D possibly corresponds to TRBD2 (7 bases). Between the trimmed V and J ends, which lost 4 bases and 4 bases, there was a span of 17 bases. The germline V gene has CDR1 MNHEY and CDR2 SVGAGI. CDR3 length: 16 residues. CDR3 loop: CASSFPRGGVYNEQFF. In nucleotides, the CDR3 is TGTGCCAGCAGTTTCCCTAGGGGGGGGGTTTACAATGAGCAGTTCTTC.

This rearrangement joins TRBV28 to TRBJ2-5, with 8 bases identical to TRBD1. The CDR3 has 15 residues. CDR1 is MDHEN and CDR2 is SYDVKM in the germline V gene. Losses at the gene ends were 2 bases for V and 1 base for J; bases not matched to a gene: 3. The CDR3 sequence: CASSLGTGRQETQYF. The CDR3 DNA reads as TGTGCCAGCAGTTTAGGGACAGGTCGCCAAGAGACCCAGTACTTC. Filled out from reference TRBV28 and TRBJ2-5, the complete variable domain reads DVKVTQSSRYLVKRTGEKVFLECVQDMDHENMFWYRQDPGLGLRLIYFSYDVKMKEKGDIPEGYSVSREKKERFSLILESASTNQTSMYLCASSLGTGRQETQYFGPGTRLLVL.

The CDR3 nucleotides are TGTGCCAGCAGTGGGGACAGGTGGGATCGCGAGCAGTACTTC. As protein: CASSGDRWDREQYF. This chain connects TRBV25-1 to TRBJ2-7, with 8 bases that match TRBD1. Germline V CDR1 and CDR2: MGHDK, SYGVNS. The CDR3 is 14 amino acids. The trim removed 4 bases at V and 6 bases at J, leaving 8 bases unmatched.

The chain has TRBV28 and TRBJ1-3; D is perhaps TRBD1 (6 bases). Per germline, CDR1 MDHEN and CDR2 SYDVKM. The CDR3 is 16 amino acids. V was trimmed by 1 base and J by 3 bases, leaving 13 bases between them. Here the CDR3 DNA reads TGTGCCAGCAGTTTATACGACAGGATCTATGGAAACACCATATATTTT. It specifies CASSLYDRIYGNTIYF.

This rearrangement joins TRBV3-1 (or the pseudogene TRBV3-2) to TRBJ1-1, with no clear D. The germline V gene has CDR1 LGHDT and CDR2 YNNKEL (reference sequence). The CDR3 has 13 residues. The V end was cut by 3 bases, the J end by 10 bases, with 15 bases between. The CDR3 DNA reads as TGTGCCAGCAGCCAGGGCCTCCAGTCTCGAGCTTTCTTT. Its translation is CASSQGLQSRAFF.

A few counts support this clone. The J gene is TRBJ2-7, the V gene TRBV18; TRBD1 is a possible D gene (5 bases). V lost 5 bases and J 1 base, leaving 6 bases between the germline ends. Germline loops: CDR1 KGHSH, CDR2 LQKENI. The CDR3 totals 12 residues. The CDR3 DNA sequence: TGTGCCAGCTCAACAGGTTCCTACGAGCAGTACTTC. It is translated as CASSTGSYEQYF. The variable domain in full, completed from reference TRBV18 and TRBJ2-7, reads NAGVMQNPRHLVRRRGQEARLRCSPMKGHSHVYWYRQLPEEGLKFMVYLQKENIIDESGMPKERFSAEFPKEGPSILRIQQVVRGDSAAYFCASSTGSYEQYFGPGTRLTVT.

A few counts support this clone. The V gene is TRBV14, the J gene TRBJ1-2; 9 bases agree with TRBD1. V gave up 1 base and J gave up 4 bases; unmatched junction bases: 10. Germline values: CDR1 SGHDN, CDR2 FVKESK. The CDR3 is made up of 17 amino acids. The CDR3 DNA follows: TGTGCCAGCAGCCAAGTGTGGTCCGGACAGGGGTTCTATGGCTACACCTTC. Translating gives CASSQVWSGQGFYGYTF.

This rearrangement joins TRBV24-1 to TRBJ2-2; 7 bases fit TRBD1. Germline V gene data show CDR1 as KGHDR and CDR2 as SFDVKD. J lost 2 bases, V lost 6 bases, and 8 bases had no gene match. The CDR3 length is 16 residues. DNA for the CDR3: TGTGCCACCAGTCCTACAGGGGAAAGAAACACCGGGGAGCTGTTTTTT. This codes for CATSPTGERNTGELFF.

This clone was seen a single time. The chain carries TRBV24-1 and TRBJ2-3, with unresolved D. This CDR3 spans 15 amino acids. Germline CDR1 KGHDR, CDR2 SFDVKD. The V end was cut by 2 bases, the J end by 0 bases, with 8 bases between. CDR3 in DNA: TGTGCCACCAGTGATTCGGGTCGCAGCACAGATACGCAGTATTTT. Translated, it gives CATSDSGRSTDTQYF.

There are a few counts of this clone. This chain connects TRBV5-1 to TRBJ1-2; 11 bases are a match to TRBD1. The J segment lost 2 bases and the V segment lost 3 bases, leaving 3 bases of the junction unmatched. The CDR3 loop spans 15 amino acids. The germline V gene encodes CDR1 SGHRS and CDR2 YFSETQ. The CDR3: CASSWGQGVNYGYTF. The CDR3 DNA is TGCGCCAGCAGCTGGGGACAGGGGGTAAACTATGGCTACACCTTC.

The V gene is TRBV7-2, the J gene TRBJ2-7; 8 nucleotides match TRBD1. This CDR3 has 15 amino acids. Losses at the gene ends were 5 bases for V and 0 bases for J; bases not matched to a gene: 6. Germline V gene data show CDR1 as SGHTA and CDR2 as FQGNSA. This CDR3 is CASSQRTGSSYEQYF. The DNA for the CDR3 is TGTGCCAGCAGCCAACGGACAGGGAGCTCCTACGAGCAGTACTTC.

The chain combines TRBV19 with TRBJ2-7; TRBD2 might be the D (5 bases). The CDR3 length is 15 residues. Trimming pared 3 bases from V and 3 bases from J, leaving 15 bases between. Germline-derived CDR1 and CDR2 are LNHDA and SQIVND (reference sequence). The CDR3 spells CASSIGSRALYEQYF. The DNA of the CDR3 is TGTGCCAGTAGTATCGGGTCGCGGGCTCTCTACGAGCAGTACTTC. Based on the CDR3 plus reference TRBV19 and TRBJ2-7, the full variable domain is DGGITQSPKYLFRKEGQNVTLSCEQNLNHDAMYWYRQDPGQGLRLIYYSQIVNDFQKGDIAEGYSVSREKKESFPLTVTSAQKNPTAFYLCASSIGSRALYEQYFGPGTRLTVT.

This rearrangement joins TRBV18 to TRBJ2-1, with 12 bases matching TRBD2. The CDR3 spans 16 residues. J was trimmed by 6 bases and V by 3 bases; bases with no gene match: 6. Germline V gene sequence: CDR1 KGHSH, CDR2 LQKENI. The DNA of the CDR3 is TGTGCCAGCTCACCGGGACTAGCGGGTTTAATCAATGAGCAGTTCTTC. Amino acid sequence: CASSPGLAGLINEQFF.

The chain carries TRBV28 and TRBJ2-3, with TRBD2 as a possible D gene (5 bases). Trimming removed 3 bases at V and 5 bases at J, with 12 bases between. Germline V CDR1 and CDR2: MDHEN, SYDVKM. CDR3 length equals 14 residues. The CDR3 here is CASSLDWTRDTQYF. The CDR3 DNA sequence: TGTGCCAGCAGTTTGGACTGGACCAGAGATACGCAGTATTTT.

This rearrangement joins TRBV10-3 to TRBJ1-6, with TRBD1 matching 9 bases. This CDR3 is 20 amino acids long. Looked up from germline, CDR1 is ENHRY and CDR2 is SYGVKD. J lost 0 bases, V lost 2 bases, and 11 bases had no gene match. CDR3: CAISEPTGTGISSYNSPLHF. CDR3 nucleotides: TGTGCCATCAGTGAGCCGACGGGGACAGGGATTAGCTCCTATAATTCACCCCTCCACTTT.

The gene calls are TRBV5-6 and TRBJ1-3, with D unresolved. Trimming removed 0 bases from V and 0 bases from J, with 4 bases in between. The CDR3 runs to 14 residues. The V gene's germline CDR1 is SGHDT and CDR2 YYEEEE. CDR3: CASSLVDSGNTIYF. Here the CDR3 DNA reads TGTGCCAGCAGCTTGGTAGACTCTGGAAACACCATATATTTT.

The gene calls are TRBV5-1 and TRBJ1-4; 8 bases line up with TRBD1. The V gene's germline CDR1 is SGHRS and CDR2 YFSETQ. The ends lost 4 bases at V and 8 bases at J; junction bases unmatched: 7. This CDR3 is 14 amino acids long. The CDR3 nucleotides read TGCGCCAGCAGCCTAGGACAGGGACAGGAAAAACTGTTTTTT. Amino acids: CASSLGQGQEKLFF.

V is TRBV11-3 and J is TRBJ2-3, with 9 bases lining up with TRBD2. CDR3 size: 18 residues. Germline assignment: CDR1 SGHNT and CDR2 YENEEA. Trimming at V came to 2 bases and at J to 1 base, leaving 10 bases not matched to a gene. This chain's CDR3 is CASSLLLSSGVGTDTQYF. CDR3 sequence (DNA): TGTGCCAGCAGCTTACTTTTGTCTAGCGGGGTGGGCACAGATACGCAGTATTTT.

CDR3 DNA: TGTGCCAGCAGCGCCGGACTAGCGGACCACAATGAGCAGTTCTTC. Amino acid sequence: CASSAGLADHNEQFF. This sequence joins TRBV9 and TRBJ2-1; 10 bases line up with TRBD2. This CDR3 region has 15 residues. The J segment lost 5 bases and the V segment lost 3 bases, leaving 5 bases of the junction unmatched. The germline CDR1 and CDR2 sequences are SGDLS and YYNGEE.

Only a few counts were recorded for this clone. This CDR3 reads CASSLAFQWTEAFF. As DNA, the CDR3 is TGTGCCAGCAGCTTAGCGTTTCAGTGGACTGAAGCTTTCTTT. V usage is TRBV7-2 and J usage is TRBJ1-1; D gene unclear. Trimming cost V 0 bases and J 5 bases, with 10 bases left between them. Germline V gene lookup returns CDR1 SGHTA and CDR2 FQGNSA. This CDR3 contains 14 residues.

The chain couples TRBV19 to TRBJ2-7, with 8 bases aligning to TRBD1. Looked up from germline, CDR1 is LNHDA and CDR2 is SQIVND (reference sequence). This CDR3 is built from 14 residues. J gave up 3 bases and V 5 bases, and 6 bases lay outside the gene matches. The DNA of the CDR3 is TGTGCCAGTAGTTCCGGACAGGGACTCTACGAGCAGTACTTC. The encoded protein is CASSSGQGLYEQYF.

The V gene is TRBV5-1, the J gene TRBJ1-1; 7 positions match TRBD1. This CDR3 has 16 amino acids. CDR1 and CDR2 from the germline V gene are SGHRS and YFSETQ. J lost 1 base, V lost 0 bases, and 6 bases had no gene match. The CDR3 coding sequence is TGCGCCAGCAGCTTGGTTCCGCAGGGGGGGAACACTGAAGCTTTCTTT. Its translation: CASSLVPQGGNTEAFF.

The chain links TRBV2 to TRBJ1-4; D perhaps matches TRBD1 (6 bases). V gave up 8 bases and J gave up 5 bases, with 9 bases separating them. CDR3 size: 12 residues. The V gene's germline CDR1 is SNHLY and CDR2 FYNNEI. CDR3 nucleotides: TGTGCCAGCCAAACAGGGAATGAAAAACTGTTTTTT. This encodes CASQTGNEKLFF. Together with reference TRBV2 and TRBJ1-4, the CDR3 gives the full variable domain: EPEVTQTPSHQVTQMGQEVILRCVPISNHLYFYWYRQILGQKVEFLVSFYNNEISEKSEIFDDQFSVERPDGSNFTLKIRSTKLEDSAMYFCASQTGNEKLFFGSGTQLSVL.

This sequence joins TRBV27 and TRBJ1-1; 10 bases match TRBD1. The CDR3 is 16 residues long. The V gene end was trimmed by 7 bases and the J gene end by 2 bases; junction bases not matched to a gene: 10. Germline assignment: CDR1 MNHEY and CDR2 SMNVEV (reference sequence). The CDR3: CASTGLGQGVNTEAFF. CDR3 nucleotide sequence: TGTGCCAGCACGGGCCTTGGACAGGGGGTTAACACTGAAGCTTTCTTT.